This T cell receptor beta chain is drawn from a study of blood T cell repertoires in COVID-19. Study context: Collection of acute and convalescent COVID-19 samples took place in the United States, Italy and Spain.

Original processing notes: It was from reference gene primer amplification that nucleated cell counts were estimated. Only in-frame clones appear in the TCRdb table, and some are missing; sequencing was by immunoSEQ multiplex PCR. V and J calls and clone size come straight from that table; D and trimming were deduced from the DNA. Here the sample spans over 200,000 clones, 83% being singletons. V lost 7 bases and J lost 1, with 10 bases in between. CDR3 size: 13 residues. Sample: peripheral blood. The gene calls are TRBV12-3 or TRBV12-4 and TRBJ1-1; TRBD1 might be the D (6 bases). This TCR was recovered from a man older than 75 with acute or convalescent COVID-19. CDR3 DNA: TGTGCCAGCATGGACAGAGAGAACACTGAAGCTTTCTTT. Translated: CASMDRENTEAFF.